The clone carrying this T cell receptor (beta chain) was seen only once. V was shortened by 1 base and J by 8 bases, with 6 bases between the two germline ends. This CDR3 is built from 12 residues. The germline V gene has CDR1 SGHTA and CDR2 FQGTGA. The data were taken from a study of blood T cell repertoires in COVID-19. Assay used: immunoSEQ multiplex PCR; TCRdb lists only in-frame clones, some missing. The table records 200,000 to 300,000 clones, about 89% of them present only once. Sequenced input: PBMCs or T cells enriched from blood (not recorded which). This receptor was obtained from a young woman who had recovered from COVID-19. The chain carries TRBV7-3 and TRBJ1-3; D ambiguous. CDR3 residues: CASSLNTDTIYF. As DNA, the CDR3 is TGTGCCAGCAGCTTAAATACGGACACCATATATTTT.